This T cell receptor (beta chain) was identified in a study of neoadjuvant anti-PD-1 for oral cavity cancer. The time point here: after neoadjuvant nivolumab, at surgical resection. This clone was counted at least ten times. This table comes from immunoSEQ multiplex PCR, and its TCRdb copy is limited to in-frame clones, with some not included. This sample carries roughly 25,000 clones, 25% to 30% of them seen once, and the ten largest clones take roughly 15%. The CDR3 is 12 amino acids. V gave up 9 bases and J gave up 5 bases, with 11 bases separating them. CDR1 and CDR2 from the germline V gene are MNHGY and SVAAGI.

The V gene is TRBV6-9, the J gene TRBJ2-1; maybe TRBD1 (6 bases). The sequences come from tumor tissue, collected after nivolumab (anti-PD-1) treatment. The TCR originated in a person aged 40 to 85 with oral cavity squamous cell carcinoma. CDR3 sequence: CASNRENNEQFF. The CDR3 DNA reads TGTGCCAGTAACAGGGAGAACAATGAGCAGTTCTTC.